The next 25 T cell receptor beta chains were all read from a single sample in a study of blood T cell repertoires in COVID-19. Some clones are missing from TCRdb's copy, which holds only in-frame ones; the method was immunoSEQ multiplex PCR. The sample holds some 150,000 clones, nearly 80% seen once. Sequenced sample: PBMCs or T cells enriched from blood (not recorded which). The receptors originated from a woman in her forties or fifties who had recovered from COVID-19.

The chain combines TRBV4-2 with TRBJ2-3; maybe TRBD2 (6 bases). With 0 bases removed from V and 6 bases from J, the gap between germline ends came to 7 bases. The germline V gene has CDR1 LGHNA and CDR2 YNFKEQ. The CDR3 contains 13 residues. CDR3: CASSQDRGDTQYF. DNA of the CDR3: TGTGCCAGCAGCCAAGATCGGGGGGATACGCAGTATTTT.

This clone was detected only a few times. V gene TRBV5-1 combines with J gene TRBJ1-2; 8 bases line up with TRBD1. Trimming took 0 bases from V and 6 from J; bases not matched to a gene: 4. Germline V CDR1 and CDR2: SGHRS, YFSETQ. The CDR3 runs to 14 residues. CDR3: CASSLGDRGNGYTF. The CDR3 DNA reads as TGCGCCAGCAGCTTGGGAGACAGGGGCAATGGCTACACCTTC. The full variable domain, completed using reference TRBV5-1 and TRBJ1-2, is KAGVTQTPRYLIKTRGQQVTLSCSPISGHRSVSWYQQTPGQGLQFLFEYFSETQRNKGNFPGRFSGRQFSNSRSEMNVSTLELGDSALYLCASSLGDRGNGYTFGSGTRLTVV.

This clone was counted only a few times. The chain joins TRBV10-3 to TRBJ1-5; 12 positions agree with TRBD1. The CDR3 contains 15 residues. J was trimmed by 2 bases and V by 10 bases; bases with no gene match: 6. CDR1 is ENHRY and CDR2 is SYGVKD in the germline V gene. The DNA of the CDR3 is TGTGCCACCAGGGGGACAGGGGGCGGCAATCAGCCCCAGCATTTT. This codes for CATRGTGGGNQPQHF.

The chain uses TRBV11-2 and TRBJ1-4; perhaps TRBD1 as D (6 bases). V shed 0 bases and J shed 8 bases, with 19 bases lying between them. CDR1 SGHAT and CDR2 FQNNGV come from the germline V gene. This CDR3 is built from 17 residues. The CDR3 coding sequence is TGTGCCAGCAGCTTAGATACCAGGGGTATCGGGAAGGAAAAACTGTTTTTT. Translation: CASSLDTRGIGKEKLFF.

This clone was seen just once. The chain is built from TRBV5-1 and TRBJ1-6; maybe TRBD1 (5 bases). With 0 bases removed from V and 7 bases from J, the gap between germline ends came to 17 bases. This CDR3 comprises 17 residues. The germline CDR1 and CDR2 sequences are SGHRS and YFSETQ. The CDR3 region has the DNA TGCGCCAGCAGCTTGGCCGTAGGGGCGCGAGGCAATTCACCCCTCCACTTT. As protein: CASSLAVGARGNSPLHF.

This clone was seen only once. The chain combines TRBV9 with TRBJ1-6; tentatively, D is TRBD1 (5 bases). Germline-derived CDR1 and CDR2 are SGDLS and YYNGEE. This CDR3 has 14 amino acids. V lost 0 bases and J 9 bases, leaving 10 bases between the germline ends. The CDR3 coding sequence is TGTGCCAGCAGCGTAGAGGACATAAGTTCACCCCTCCACTTT. This translates into CASSVEDISSPLHF.

The V gene is TRBV19, the J gene TRBJ2-5, with 9 nucleotides matching TRBD1. Trimming removed 7 bases from V and 0 bases from J; junction bases left unmatched: 6. The CDR3 contains 15 residues. Germline V lookup: CDR1 LNHDA, CDR2 SQIVND (reference sequence). CDR3 nucleotide sequence: TGTGCCAGTACTCAAGGGACAGGGTACCAAGAGACCCAGTACTTC. This sequence encodes CASTQGTGYQETQYF.

This clone is labeled medium-sized (0.01 to 0.1%). The V and J genes are TRBV4-2 and TRBJ1-6, with D possibly matching TRBD1 (6 bases). Germline loops: CDR1 LGHNA, CDR2 YNFKEQ. There are 18 residues in the CDR3. Trimming stripped 0 bases from V and 10 bases from J, with 22 bases between. CDR3: CASSQELVTTGGRSPLHF. The CDR3 nucleotides are TGTGCCAGCAGCCAAGAACTGGTTACGACAGGCGGGAGGTCACCCCTCCACTTT.

The V and J genes are TRBV7-2 and TRBJ1-5; 10 bases fit TRBD1. CDR3 length equals 15 residues. V shed 4 bases, J shed 1 base, and the junction held 1 base outside the gene matches. Germline V gives CDR1 SGHTA, CDR2 FQGNSA. CDR3 in amino acids: CASSWDRGSNQPQHF. Here the CDR3 DNA reads TGTGCCAGCAGCTGGGACAGGGGAAGCAATCAGCCCCAGCATTTT.

V is TRBV27 and J is TRBJ2-1, with TRBD1 matching over 9 bases. There are 14 residues in the CDR3. Looked up from germline, CDR1 is MNHEY and CDR2 is SMNVEV (reference sequence). V lost 4 bases, J lost 7 bases, and 5 bases stayed unmatched. The CDR3 here is CASSWTGALNEQFF. The CDR3 nucleotides read TGTGCCAGCAGTTGGACAGGGGCGTTAAATGAGCAGTTCTTC.

A few counts support this clone. The V and J genes are TRBV7-3 and TRBJ1-1; 7 bases fit TRBD1. The CDR3 runs 16 residues. CDR1 and CDR2 from the germline V gene are SGHTA and FQGTGA. The J segment lost 2 bases and the V segment lost 8 bases, leaving 14 bases of the junction unmatched. The CDR3 loop reads CASAWQGGSKNTEAFF. The CDR3 DNA reads as TGTGCCAGCGCCTGGCAGGGGGGCAGTAAAAACACTGAAGCTTTCTTT.

The rearrangement uses TRBV9 and TRBJ1-1, with unresolved D. V lost 0 bases and J 4 bases, leaving 7 bases between the germline ends. This CDR3 spans 13 amino acids. Germline values: CDR1 SGDLS, CDR2 YYNGEE. CDR3 in DNA: TGTGCCAGCAGCGTAGGTCAGGCCACTGAAGCTTTCTTT. This encodes CASSVGQATEAFF.

V and J are TRBV7-2 and TRBJ1-4, with D maybe TRBD1 (5 bases). This CDR3 has 14 residues. From germline, CDR1 is SGHTA and CDR2 FQGNSA. Trimming took off 3 bases at V and 3 bases at J, with 8 bases between the two ends. CDR3 bases: TGTGCCAGCAGCTTGGGGGACTCTAATGAAAAACTGTTTTTT. Translated: CASSLGDSNEKLFF. Full variable domain (missing parts from reference TRBV7-2 and TRBJ1-4): GAGVSQSPSNKVTEKGKDVELRCDPISGHTALYWYRQSLGQGLEFLIYFQGNSAPDKSGLPSDRFSAERTGGSVSTLTIQRTQQEDSAVYLCASSLGDSNEKLFFGSGTQLSVL.

The V call is TRBV5-5, the J call TRBJ2-7, with 7 bases that match TRBD2. This CDR3 region has 14 residues. Germline CDR1 reads SGHKS; CDR2 reads YYEKEE (reference sequence). V was pared by 0 bases and J by 5 bases, with 5 bases of the junction left unmatched. The CDR3 region has the DNA TGTGCCAGCAGCTTGGCGGTTGGGAGGGACGAGCAGTACTTC. It codes for CASSLAVGRDEQYF.

The rearrangement links TRBV5-1 to TRBJ1-1; D remains unclear. Germline CDR1 is SGHRS and CDR2 is YFSETQ. This CDR3 has 11 residues. The V and J ends lost 5 bases and 3 bases respectively, with 5 bases between them. The CDR3, as DNA: TGCGCCAGCAGTGCGGACACTGAAGCTTTCTTT. Encoded protein: CASSADTEAFF.

Note on this clone: The sample holds other DNA sequences that translate to the same CDR3. V and J are TRBV6-5 and TRBJ1-2, with D perhaps TRBD1 (6 bases). V dropped 6 bases and J dropped 0 bases, with 11 bases sitting between them. From germline, CDR1 is MNHEY and CDR2 SVGAGI. The CDR3 sequence is 14 residues long. Written as DNA, the CDR3 is TGTGCCAGCAGCTTGGACAGTTCTAACTATGGCTACACCTTC. Translated, it gives CASSLDSSNYGYTF.

This chain joins TRBV11-2 and TRBJ1-1, with no clear D. Trimming took off 1 base at V and 6 bases at J, with 6 bases between the two ends. The CDR3 has 12 residues. Germline CDR1 and CDR2: SGHAT and FQNNGV. This CDR3 is CASSLGGPEAFF. The CDR3 nucleotides are TGTGCCAGCAGCTTAGGAGGGCCTGAAGCTTTCTTT.

J is TRBJ2-1 and V is TRBV6-1; no clear D gene. This CDR3 comprises 14 residues. V lost 3 bases and J 7 bases, leaving 13 bases between the germline ends. The germline V gene has CDR1 MNHNS and CDR2 SASEGT. CDR3 DNA sequence: TGTGCCAGCAGTGATCGACTTGATACTAATGAGCAGTTCTTC. Its translation is CASSDRLDTNEQFF.

This chain uses TRBV28 with TRBJ2-2; 8 nucleotides agree with TRBD1. The CDR3 runs 15 residues. V shed 5 bases and J 0 bases; nucleotides not matched to a gene: 2. Germline V gene lookup returns CDR1 MDHEN and CDR2 SYDVKM. The CDR3 spells CASSQTGANTGELFF. CDR3 nucleotide sequence: TGTGCCAGCAGTCAGACAGGGGCGAACACCGGGGAGCTGTTTTTT.

This sequence joins TRBV30 and TRBJ1-3; possible D gene TRBD1, 6 bases. The CDR3 is 15 amino acids. Germline CDR1 and CDR2: GTSNPN and SVGIG (reference sequence). V shed 4 bases and J shed 2 bases, with 15 bases lying between them. This chain's CDR3 is CAWTQGQGAGNTIYF. The CDR3 DNA follows: TGTGCCTGGACCCAGGGGCAGGGAGCTGGAAACACCATATATTTT. Looking up the rest from reference TRBV30 and TRBJ1-3 gives the full variable domain: SQTIHQWPATLVQPVGSPLSLECTVEGTSNPNLYWYRQAAGRGLQLLFYSVGIGQISSEVPQNLSASRPQDRQFILSSKKLLLSDSGFYLCAWTQGQGAGNTIYFGEGSWLTVV.

CDR3 protein: CASSQDGAGVLYNEQFF. Written as DNA, the CDR3 is TGTGCCAGCAGCCAAGATGGGGCGGGAGTGTTATACAATGAGCAGTTCTTC. The chain has TRBV3-1 (or the pseudogene TRBV3-2) and TRBJ2-1; 7 bases map to TRBD2. The CDR3 spans 17 residues. The V segment lost 0 bases and the J segment 4 bases; nucleotides outside the gene matches: 9. CDR1 and CDR2 (germline): LGHDT, YNNKEL (reference sequence).

The V call is TRBV9, the J call TRBJ1-1; D is undetermined. This CDR3 is built from 14 residues. Trimming took off 0 bases at V and 0 bases at J, with 6 bases between the two ends. The germline V gene encodes CDR1 SGDLS and CDR2 YYNGEE. In nucleotides, the CDR3 is TGTGCCAGCAGCGTAGCGGTTTTGAACACTGAAGCTTTCTTT. Translated, it gives CASSVAVLNTEAFF. The whole variable domain, filled in from reference TRBV9 and TRBJ1-1, reads DSGVTQTPKHLITATGQRVTLRCSPRSGDLSVYWYQQSLDQGLQFLIQYYNGEERAKGNILERFSAQQFPDLHSELNLSSLELGDSALYFCASSVAVLNTEAFFGQGTRLTVV.

This chain joins TRBV5-6 and TRBJ1-2, with D perhaps matching TRBD1 (5 bases). Trimming shortened V by 4 bases and J by 4 bases, and 14 bases separated the two germline ends. The length of the CDR3 is 14 residues. Germline loops: CDR1 SGHDT, CDR2 YYEEEE. In DNA form, the CDR3 reads TGTGCCAGCAGCGGGCGGCAGGGCTCCTATGGCTACACCTTC. It encodes CASSGRQGSYGYTF.

This rearrangement joins TRBV7-9 to TRBJ2-2, with D unresolved. This CDR3 comprises 13 residues. Germline CDR1 reads SEHNR; CDR2 reads FQNEAQ (reference sequence). Trimming cost V 3 bases and J 6 bases, with 8 bases left between them. The CDR3, as DNA: TGTGCCAGCAGCTTCGACTCACCCGGGGAGCTGTTTTTT. Protein product: CASSFDSPGELFF.

This clone was picked up a small number of times. This chain connects TRBV11-3 to TRBJ1-5, with D possibly matching TRBD1 (6 bases). Trimming pared 5 bases from V and 6 bases from J, leaving 14 bases between. This CDR3 has 14 residues. Germline lookup yields CDR1 SGHNT and CDR2 YENEEA. In DNA, the CDR3 is TGTGCCAGCAGCACTACCCGAGGGGGTCAGCCCCAGCATTTT. This encodes CASSTTRGGQPQHF.